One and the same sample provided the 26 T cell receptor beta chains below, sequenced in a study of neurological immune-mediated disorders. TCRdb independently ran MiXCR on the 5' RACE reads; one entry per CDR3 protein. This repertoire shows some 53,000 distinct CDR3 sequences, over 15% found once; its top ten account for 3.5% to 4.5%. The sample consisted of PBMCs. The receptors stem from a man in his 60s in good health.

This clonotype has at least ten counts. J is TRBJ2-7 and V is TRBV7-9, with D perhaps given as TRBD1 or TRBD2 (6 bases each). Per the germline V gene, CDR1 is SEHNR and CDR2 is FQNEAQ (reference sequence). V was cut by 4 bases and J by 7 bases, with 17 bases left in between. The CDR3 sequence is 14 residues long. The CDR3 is CASSSSLGGGEQYF. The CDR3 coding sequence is TGTGCCAGCAGCTCCAGCCTGGGGGGCGGGGAGCAGTACTTC. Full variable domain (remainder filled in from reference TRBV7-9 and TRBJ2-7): DTGVSQNPRHKITKRGQNVTFRCDPISEHNRLYWYRQTLGQGPEFLTYFQNEAQLEKSRLLSDRFSAERPKGSFSTLEIQRTEQGDSAMYLCASSSSLGGGEQYFGPGTRLTVT.

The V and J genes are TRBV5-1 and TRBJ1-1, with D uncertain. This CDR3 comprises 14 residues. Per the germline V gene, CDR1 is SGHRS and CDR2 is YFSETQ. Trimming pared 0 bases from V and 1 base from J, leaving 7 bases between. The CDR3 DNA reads TGCGCCAGCAGCTTGGCCAGTAAGAACACTGAAGCTTTCTTT. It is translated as CASSLASKNTEAFF.

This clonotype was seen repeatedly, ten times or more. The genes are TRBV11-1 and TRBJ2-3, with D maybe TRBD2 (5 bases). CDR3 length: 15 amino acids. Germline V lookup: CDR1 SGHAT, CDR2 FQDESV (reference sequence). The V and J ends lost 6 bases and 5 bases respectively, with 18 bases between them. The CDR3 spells CASRAISSAVDTQYF. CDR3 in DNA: TGTGCCAGCAGAGCTATTAGCTCAGCGGTAGATACGCAGTATTTT.

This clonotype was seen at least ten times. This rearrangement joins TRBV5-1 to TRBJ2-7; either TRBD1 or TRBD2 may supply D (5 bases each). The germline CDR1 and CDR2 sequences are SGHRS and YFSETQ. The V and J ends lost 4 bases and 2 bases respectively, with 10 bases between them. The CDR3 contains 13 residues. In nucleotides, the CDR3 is TGCGCCAGCAGCCGGGACGGCCCCTACGAGCAGTACTTC. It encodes CASSRDGPYEQYF.

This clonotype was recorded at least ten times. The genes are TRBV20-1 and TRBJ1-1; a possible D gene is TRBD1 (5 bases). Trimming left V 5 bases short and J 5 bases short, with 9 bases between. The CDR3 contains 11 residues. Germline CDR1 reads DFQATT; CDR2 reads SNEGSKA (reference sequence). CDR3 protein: CSALRETEAFF. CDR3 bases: TGCAGTGCTCTCAGGGAAACTGAAGCTTTCTTT.

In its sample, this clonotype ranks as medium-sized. The CDR3 sequence: CAISETPALNEKLFF. The CDR3 DNA is TGTGCCATCAGTGAAACGCCAGCCCTTAATGAAAAACTGTTTTTT. The rearrangement links TRBV10-3 to TRBJ1-4; the D is unclear. The CDR3 sequence is 15 residues long. Between the trimmed V and J ends, which lost 3 bases and 4 bases, there was a span of 12 bases. The V gene's germline CDR1 is ENHRY and CDR2 SYGVKD.

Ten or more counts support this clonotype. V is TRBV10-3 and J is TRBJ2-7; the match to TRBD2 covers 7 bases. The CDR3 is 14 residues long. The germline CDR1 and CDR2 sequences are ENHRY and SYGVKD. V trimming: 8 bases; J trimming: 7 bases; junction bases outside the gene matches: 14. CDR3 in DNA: TGTGCCATCGTCGGGGGGAGCGGCGTTGGGGAGCAGTACTTC. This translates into CAIVGGSGVGEQYF.

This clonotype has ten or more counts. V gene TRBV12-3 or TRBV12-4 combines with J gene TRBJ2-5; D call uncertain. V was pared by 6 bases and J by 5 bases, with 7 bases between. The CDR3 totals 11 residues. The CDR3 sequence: CASSNWETQYF. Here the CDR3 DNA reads TGTGCCAGCAGCAATTGGGAGACCCAGTACTTC.

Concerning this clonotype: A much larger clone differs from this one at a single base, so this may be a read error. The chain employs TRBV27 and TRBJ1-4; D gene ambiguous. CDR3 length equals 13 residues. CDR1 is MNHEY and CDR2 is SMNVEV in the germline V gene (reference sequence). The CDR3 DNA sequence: TGTGCCAGCGGGAACCCCGAACGGGAAAAACCGTTTTTT. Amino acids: CASGNPEREKPFF.

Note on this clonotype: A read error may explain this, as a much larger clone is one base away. Here the CDR3 reads CASTKNEWGRGIQYF. Here the CDR3 DNA reads TGTGCCAGCACCAAAAACGAATGGGGAAGAGGCATTCAGTACTTC. The chain links TRBV12-3 or TRBV12-4 to TRBJ2-4; D unresolved. The V end was cut by 7 bases, the J end by 9 bases, with 22 bases between. This CDR3 has 15 amino acids.

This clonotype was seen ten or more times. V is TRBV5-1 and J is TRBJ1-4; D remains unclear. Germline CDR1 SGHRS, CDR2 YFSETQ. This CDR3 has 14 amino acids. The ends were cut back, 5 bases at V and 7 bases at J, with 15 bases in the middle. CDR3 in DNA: TGCGCCAGCAGTCCCGGGAGTGGCGGTGAAAAACTGTTTTTT. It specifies CASSPGSGGEKLFF.

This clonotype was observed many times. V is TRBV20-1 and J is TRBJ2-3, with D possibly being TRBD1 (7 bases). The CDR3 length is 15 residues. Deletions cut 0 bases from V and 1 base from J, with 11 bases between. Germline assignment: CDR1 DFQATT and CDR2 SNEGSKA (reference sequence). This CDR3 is CSAREGGGGTDTQYF. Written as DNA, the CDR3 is TGCAGTGCTAGAGAAGGGGGCGGGGGCACAGATACGCAGTATTTT.

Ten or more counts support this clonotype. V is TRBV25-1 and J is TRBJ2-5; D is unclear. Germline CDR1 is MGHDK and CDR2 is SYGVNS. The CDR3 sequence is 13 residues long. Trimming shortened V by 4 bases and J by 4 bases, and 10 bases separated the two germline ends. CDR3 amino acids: CASSVGSLETQYF. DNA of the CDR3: TGTGCCAGCAGTGTAGGGTCGTTAGAGACCCAGTACTTC.

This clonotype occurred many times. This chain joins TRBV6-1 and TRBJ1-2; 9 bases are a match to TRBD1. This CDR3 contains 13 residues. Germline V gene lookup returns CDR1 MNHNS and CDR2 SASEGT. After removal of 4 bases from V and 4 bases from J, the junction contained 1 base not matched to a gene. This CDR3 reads CASSGTGAYGYTF. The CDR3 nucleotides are TGTGCCAGCAGTGGGACAGGGGCCTATGGCTACACCTTC.

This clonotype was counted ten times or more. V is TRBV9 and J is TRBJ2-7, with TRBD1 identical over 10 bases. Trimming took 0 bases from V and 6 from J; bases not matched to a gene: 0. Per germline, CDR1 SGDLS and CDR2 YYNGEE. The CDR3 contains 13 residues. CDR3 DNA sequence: TGTGCCAGCAGCGTAGGGGACAGGGGCGAGCAGTACTTC. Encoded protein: CASSVGDRGEQYF.

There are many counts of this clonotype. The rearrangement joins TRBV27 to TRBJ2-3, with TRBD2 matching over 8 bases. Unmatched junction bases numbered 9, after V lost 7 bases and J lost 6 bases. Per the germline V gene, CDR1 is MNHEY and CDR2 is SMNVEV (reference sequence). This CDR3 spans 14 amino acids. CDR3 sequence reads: CASKGREGLDTQYF. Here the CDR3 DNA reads TGTGCCAGCAAAGGACGGGAGGGCCTGGATACGCAGTATTTT.

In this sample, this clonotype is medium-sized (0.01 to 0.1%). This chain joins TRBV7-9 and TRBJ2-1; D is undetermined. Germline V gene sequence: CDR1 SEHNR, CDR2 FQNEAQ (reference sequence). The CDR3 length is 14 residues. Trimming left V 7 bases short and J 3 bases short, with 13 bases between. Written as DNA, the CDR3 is TGTGCCAGCACCCCCCGTCAGATCTACAATGAGCAGTTCTTC. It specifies CASTPRQIYNEQFF.

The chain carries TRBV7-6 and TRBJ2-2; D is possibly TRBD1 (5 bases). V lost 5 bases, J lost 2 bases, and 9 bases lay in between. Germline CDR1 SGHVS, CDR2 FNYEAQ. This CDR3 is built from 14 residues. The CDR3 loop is CASSEQGNTGELFF. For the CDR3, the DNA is TGTGCCAGCAGCGAGCAGGGAAACACCGGGGAGCTGTTTTTT.

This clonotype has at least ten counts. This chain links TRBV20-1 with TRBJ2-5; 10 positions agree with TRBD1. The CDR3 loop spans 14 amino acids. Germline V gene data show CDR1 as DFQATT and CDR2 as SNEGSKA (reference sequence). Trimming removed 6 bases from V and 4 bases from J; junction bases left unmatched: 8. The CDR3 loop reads CSARGQGPGETQYF. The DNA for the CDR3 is TGCAGTGCCAGGGGACAGGGGCCAGGAGAGACCCAGTACTTC.

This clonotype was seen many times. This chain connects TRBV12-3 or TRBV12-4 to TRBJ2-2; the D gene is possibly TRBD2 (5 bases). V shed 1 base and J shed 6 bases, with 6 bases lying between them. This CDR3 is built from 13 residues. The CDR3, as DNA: TGTGCCAGCAGTTTAGAGGAGGCCGGGGAGCTGTTTTTT. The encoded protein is CASSLEEAGELFF.

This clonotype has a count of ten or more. This CDR3 is CASRKSTTTNEKLFF. The DNA for the CDR3 is TGCGCCAGCAGGAAGAGTACAACAACTAATGAAAAACTGTTTTTT. The J gene is TRBJ1-4, the V gene TRBV5-1; D is ambiguous. The CDR3 runs to 15 residues. The V and J ends lost 5 bases and 0 bases respectively, with 11 bases between them. CDR1 and CDR2 (germline): SGHRS, YFSETQ.

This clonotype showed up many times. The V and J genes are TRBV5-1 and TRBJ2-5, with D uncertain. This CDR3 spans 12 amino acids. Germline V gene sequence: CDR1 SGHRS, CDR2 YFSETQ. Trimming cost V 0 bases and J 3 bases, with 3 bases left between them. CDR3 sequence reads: CASSLGEETQYF. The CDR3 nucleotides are TGCGCCAGCAGCTTGGGGGAAGAGACCCAGTACTTC.

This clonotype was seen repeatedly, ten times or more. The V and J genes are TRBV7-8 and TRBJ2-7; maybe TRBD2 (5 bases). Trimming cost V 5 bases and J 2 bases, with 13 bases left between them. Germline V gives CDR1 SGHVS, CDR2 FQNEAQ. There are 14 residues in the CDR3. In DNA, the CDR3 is TGTGCCAGCAGCATCTGGCGGGCAGCCTACGAGCAGTACTTC. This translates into CASSIWRAAYEQYF.

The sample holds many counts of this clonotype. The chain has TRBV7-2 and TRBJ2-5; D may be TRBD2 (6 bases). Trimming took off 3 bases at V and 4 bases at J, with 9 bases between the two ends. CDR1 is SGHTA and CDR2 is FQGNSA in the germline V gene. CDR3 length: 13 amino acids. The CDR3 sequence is CASSFGLRETQYF. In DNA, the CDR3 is TGTGCCAGCAGCTTCGGACTAAGAGAGACCCAGTACTTC.

DNA of the CDR3: TGTGCCAGCTCACCATTGCGGGTGTCCTACAATGAGCAGTTCTTC. Translation: CASSPLRVSYNEQFF. This rearrangement joins TRBV18 to TRBJ2-1, with D perhaps TRBD2 (5 bases). This CDR3 spans 15 amino acids. V lost 2 bases to trimming and J lost 1 base, with 9 bases between them. Looked up from germline, CDR1 is KGHSH and CDR2 is LQKENI. The entire variable domain, with the rest obtained from reference TRBV18 and TRBJ2-1, is as follows: NAGVMQNPRHLVRRRGQEARLRCSPMKGHSHVYWYRQLPEEGLKFMVYLQKENIIDESGMPKERFSAEFPKEGPSILRIQQVVRGDSAAYFCASSPLRVSYNEQFFGPGTRLTVL.

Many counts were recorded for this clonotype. CDR3 DNA sequence: TGTGCCATCAGTGGTGAGACCAACACAGATACGCAGTATTTT. Its protein is CAISGETNTDTQYF. The J gene is TRBJ2-3, the V gene TRBV10-3; no definite D call. CDR3 length: 14 residues. V was shortened by 4 bases and J by 2 bases, with 10 bases between the two germline ends. In germline, CDR1 is ENHRY, CDR2 SYGVKD.